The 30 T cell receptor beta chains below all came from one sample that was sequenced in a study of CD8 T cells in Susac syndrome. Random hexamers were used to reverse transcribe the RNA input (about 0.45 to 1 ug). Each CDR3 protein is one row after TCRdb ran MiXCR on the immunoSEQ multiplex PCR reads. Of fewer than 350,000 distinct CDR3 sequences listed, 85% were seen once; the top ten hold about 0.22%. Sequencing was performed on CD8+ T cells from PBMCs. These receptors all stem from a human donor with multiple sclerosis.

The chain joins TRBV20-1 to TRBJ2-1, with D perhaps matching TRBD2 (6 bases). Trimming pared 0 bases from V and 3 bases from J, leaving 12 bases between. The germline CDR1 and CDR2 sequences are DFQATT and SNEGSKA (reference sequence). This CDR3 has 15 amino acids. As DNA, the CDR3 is TGCAGTGCTAGAGATATCCGCGGGGACTACAATGAGCAGTTCTTC. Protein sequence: CSARDIRGDYNEQFF.

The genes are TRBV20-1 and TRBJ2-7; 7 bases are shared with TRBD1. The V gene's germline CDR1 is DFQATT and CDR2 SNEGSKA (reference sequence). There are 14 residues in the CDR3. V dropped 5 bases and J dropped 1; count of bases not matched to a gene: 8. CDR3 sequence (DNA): TGCAGTGCTCCCAAGGTGACAGGGTCCTACGAGCAGTACTTC. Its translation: CSAPKVTGSYEQYF.

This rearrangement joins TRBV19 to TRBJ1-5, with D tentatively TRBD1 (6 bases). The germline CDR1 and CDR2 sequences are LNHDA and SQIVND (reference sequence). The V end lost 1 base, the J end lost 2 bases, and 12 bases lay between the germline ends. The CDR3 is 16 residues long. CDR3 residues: CASSIGLAGGNQPQHF. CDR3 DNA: TGTGCCAGTAGTATAGGATTGGCAGGGGGCAATCAGCCCCAGCATTTT. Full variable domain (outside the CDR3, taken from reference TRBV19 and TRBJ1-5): DGGITQSPKYLFRKEGQNVTLSCEQNLNHDAMYWYRQDPGQGLRLIYYSQIVNDFQKGDIAEGYSVSREKKESFPLTVTSAQKNPTAFYLCASSIGLAGGNQPQHFGDGTRLSIL.

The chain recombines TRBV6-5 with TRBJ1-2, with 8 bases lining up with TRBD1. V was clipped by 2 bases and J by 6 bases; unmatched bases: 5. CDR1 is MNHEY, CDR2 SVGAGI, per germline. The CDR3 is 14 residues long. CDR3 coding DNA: TGTGCCAGCAGTTACGTTTACAGGGGGGATGGCTACACCTTC. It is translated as CASSYVYRGDGYTF.

The CDR3 nucleotides are TGTGCCAACACGTGGGGCACAGATACGCAGTATTTT. Amino acids: CANTWGTDTQYF. This chain links TRBV19 with TRBJ2-3, with D hard to call. Germline V gives CDR1 LNHDA, CDR2 SQIVND (reference sequence). The CDR3 has 12 amino acids. With 10 bases removed from V and 1 base from J, the gap between germline ends came to 9 bases.

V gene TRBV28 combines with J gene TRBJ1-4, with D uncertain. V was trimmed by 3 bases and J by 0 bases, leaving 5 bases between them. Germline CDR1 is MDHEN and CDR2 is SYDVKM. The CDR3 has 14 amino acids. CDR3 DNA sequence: TGTGCCAGCAGTTTGGATTCAACTAATGAAAAACTGTTTTTT. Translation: CASSLDSTNEKLFF.

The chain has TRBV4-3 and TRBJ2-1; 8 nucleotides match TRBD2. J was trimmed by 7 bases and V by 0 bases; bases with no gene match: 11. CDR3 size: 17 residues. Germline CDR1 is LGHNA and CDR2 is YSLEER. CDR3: CASSQDVERELGNEQFF. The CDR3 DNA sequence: TGCGCCAGCAGCCAAGATGTAGAGCGGGAGTTAGGAAATGAGCAGTTCTTC.

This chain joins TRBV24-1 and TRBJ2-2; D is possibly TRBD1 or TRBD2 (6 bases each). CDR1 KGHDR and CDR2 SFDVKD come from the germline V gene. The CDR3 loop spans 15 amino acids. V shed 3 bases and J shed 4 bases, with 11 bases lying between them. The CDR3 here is CATSDIGGITGELFF. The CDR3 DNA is TGTGCCACCAGTGATATCGGGGGCATCACCGGGGAGCTGTTTTTT.

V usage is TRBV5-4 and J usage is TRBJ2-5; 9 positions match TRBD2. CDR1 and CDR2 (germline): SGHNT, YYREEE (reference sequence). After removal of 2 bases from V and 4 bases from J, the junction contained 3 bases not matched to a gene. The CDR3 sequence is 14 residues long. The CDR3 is CASSFGREGETQYF. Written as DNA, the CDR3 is TGTGCCAGCAGCTTCGGGCGGGAGGGAGAGACCCAGTACTTC.

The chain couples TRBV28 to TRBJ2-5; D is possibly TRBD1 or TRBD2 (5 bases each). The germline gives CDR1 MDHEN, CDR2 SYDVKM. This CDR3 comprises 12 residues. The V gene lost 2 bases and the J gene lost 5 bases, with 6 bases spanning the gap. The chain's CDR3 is CASSLGTETQYF. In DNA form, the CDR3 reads TGTGCCAGCAGTTTAGGGACCGAGACCCAGTACTTC.

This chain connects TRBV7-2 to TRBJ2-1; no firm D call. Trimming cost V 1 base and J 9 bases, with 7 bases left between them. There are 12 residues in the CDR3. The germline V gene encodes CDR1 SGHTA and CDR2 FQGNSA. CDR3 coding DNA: TGTGCCAGCAGCTTAGGGCAGGCTGAGCAGTTCTTC. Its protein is CASSLGQAEQFF.

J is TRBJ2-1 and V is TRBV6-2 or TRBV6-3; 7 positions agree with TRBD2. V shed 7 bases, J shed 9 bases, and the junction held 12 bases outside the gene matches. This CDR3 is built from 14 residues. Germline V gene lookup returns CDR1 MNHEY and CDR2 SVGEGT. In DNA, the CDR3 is TGTGCCAGCATATCACCGTCTAGCGGTGGTGAGCAGTTCTTC. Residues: CASISPSSGGEQFF.

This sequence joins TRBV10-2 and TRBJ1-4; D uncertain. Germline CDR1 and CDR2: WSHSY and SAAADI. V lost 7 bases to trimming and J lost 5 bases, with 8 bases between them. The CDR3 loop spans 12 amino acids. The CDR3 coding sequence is TGCGCCAGCACGGACTCAAATGAAAAACTGTTTTTT. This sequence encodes CASTDSNEKLFF.

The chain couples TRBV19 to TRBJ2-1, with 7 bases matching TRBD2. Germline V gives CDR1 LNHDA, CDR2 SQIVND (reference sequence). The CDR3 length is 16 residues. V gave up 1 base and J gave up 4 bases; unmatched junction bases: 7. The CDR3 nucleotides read TGTGCCAGTAGTATAGCGGGAGGTCCCTTTTACAATGAGCAGTTCTTC. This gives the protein CASSIAGGPFYNEQFF.

This chain's CDR3 is CASSLAGLSYNEQFF. CDR3 DNA: TGCGCCAGCAGCCTAGCGGGCCTCTCCTACAATGAGCAGTTCTTC. This rearrangement joins TRBV4-1 to TRBJ2-1; 7 bases are shared with TRBD2. The ends lost 4 bases at V and 0 bases at J; junction bases unmatched: 3. The CDR3 consists of 15 residues. CDR1 and CDR2 from the germline V gene are MGHRA and YSYEKL.

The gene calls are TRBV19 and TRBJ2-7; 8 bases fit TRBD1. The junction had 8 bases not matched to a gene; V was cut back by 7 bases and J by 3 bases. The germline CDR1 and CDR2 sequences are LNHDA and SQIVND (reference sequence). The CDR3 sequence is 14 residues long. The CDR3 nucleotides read TGTGCCAGTACCCGGACAGGGTGGGACTACGAGCAGTACTTC. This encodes CASTRTGWDYEQYF.

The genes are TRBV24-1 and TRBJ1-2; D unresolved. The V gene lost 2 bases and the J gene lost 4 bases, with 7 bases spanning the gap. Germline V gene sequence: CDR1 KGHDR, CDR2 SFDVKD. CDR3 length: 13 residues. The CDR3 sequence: CATSDSGVYGYTF. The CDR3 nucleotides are TGTGCCACCAGTGATTCGGGTGTCTATGGCTACACCTTC.

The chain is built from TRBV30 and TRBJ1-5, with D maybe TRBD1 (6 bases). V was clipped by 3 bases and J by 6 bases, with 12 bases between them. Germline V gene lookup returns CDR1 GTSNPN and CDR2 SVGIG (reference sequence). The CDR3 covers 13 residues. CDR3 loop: CAWRTGAGQPQHF. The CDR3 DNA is TGTGCCTGGAGAACGGGGGCTGGTCAGCCCCAGCATTTT. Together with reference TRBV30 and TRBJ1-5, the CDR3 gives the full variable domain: SQTIHQWPATLVQPVGSPLSLECTVEGTSNPNLYWYRQAAGRGLQLLFYSVGIGQISSEVPQNLSASRPQDRQFILSSKKLLLSDSGFYLCAWRTGAGQPQHFGDGTRLSIL.

Here the CDR3 DNA reads TGTGCCAGCAGTTACTCACAAGCGGGAGGCGGGGGAGATACGCAGTATTTT. It yields the protein CASSYSQAGGGGDTQYF. This chain uses TRBV6-5 with TRBJ2-3, with 9 bases fitting TRBD2. Germline V gene lookup returns CDR1 MNHEY and CDR2 SVGAGI. The CDR3 extends over 17 amino acids. Trimming cost V 0 bases and J 5 bases; bases outside gene matches: 9.

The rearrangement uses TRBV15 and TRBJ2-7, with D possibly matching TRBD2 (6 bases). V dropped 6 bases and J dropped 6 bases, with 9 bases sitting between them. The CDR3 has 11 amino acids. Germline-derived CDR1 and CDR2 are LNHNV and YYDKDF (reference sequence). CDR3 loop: CATRDGSEQYF. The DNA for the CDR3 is TGTGCCACCAGGGACGGGAGCGAGCAGTACTTC.

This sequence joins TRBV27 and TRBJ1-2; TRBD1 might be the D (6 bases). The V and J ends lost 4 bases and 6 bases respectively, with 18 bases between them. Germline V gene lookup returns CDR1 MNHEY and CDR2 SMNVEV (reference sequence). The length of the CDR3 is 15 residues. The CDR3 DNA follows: TGTGCCAGCAGTTGGGGGCCAGGGTATAAGGATGGCTACACCTTC. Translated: CASSWGPGYKDGYTF.

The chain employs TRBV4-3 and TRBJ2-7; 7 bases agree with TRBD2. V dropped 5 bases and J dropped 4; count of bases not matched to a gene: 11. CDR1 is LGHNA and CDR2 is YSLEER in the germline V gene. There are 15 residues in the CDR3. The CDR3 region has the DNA TGCGCCAGCAGCTCGGGGAACTCAGCGGGGTACGAGCAGTACTTC. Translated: CASSSGNSAGYEQYF.

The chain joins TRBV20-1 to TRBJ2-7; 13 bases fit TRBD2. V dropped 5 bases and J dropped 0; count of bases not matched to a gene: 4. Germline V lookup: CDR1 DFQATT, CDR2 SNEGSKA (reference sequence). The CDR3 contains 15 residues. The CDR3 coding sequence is TGCAGTGCTTGGGGACTAGCGGGGCCCTCCTACGAGCAGTACTTC. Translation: CSAWGLAGPSYEQYF.

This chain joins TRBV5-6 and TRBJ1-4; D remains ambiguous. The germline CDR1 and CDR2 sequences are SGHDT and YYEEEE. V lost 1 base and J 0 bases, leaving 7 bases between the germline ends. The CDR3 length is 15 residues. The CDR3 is CASSLPSATNEKLFF. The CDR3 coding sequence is TGTGCCAGCAGCTTGCCCTCCGCAACTAATGAAAAACTGTTTTTT.

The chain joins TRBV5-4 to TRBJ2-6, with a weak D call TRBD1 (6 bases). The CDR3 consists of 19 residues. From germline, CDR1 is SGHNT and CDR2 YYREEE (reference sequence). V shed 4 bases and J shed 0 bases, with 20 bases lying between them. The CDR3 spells CASSTALRGLSSGANVLTF. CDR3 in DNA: TGTGCCAGCAGCACTGCCCTCAGGGGCCTCAGCTCTGGGGCCAACGTCCTGACTTTC.

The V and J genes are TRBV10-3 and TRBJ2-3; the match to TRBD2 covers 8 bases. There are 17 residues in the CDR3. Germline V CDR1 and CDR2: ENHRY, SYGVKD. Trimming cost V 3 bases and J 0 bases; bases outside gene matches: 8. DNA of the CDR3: TGTGCCATCAGTGACCCTCCTAGCGGGTGGAGCACAGATACGCAGTATTTT. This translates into CAISDPPSGWSTDTQYF.

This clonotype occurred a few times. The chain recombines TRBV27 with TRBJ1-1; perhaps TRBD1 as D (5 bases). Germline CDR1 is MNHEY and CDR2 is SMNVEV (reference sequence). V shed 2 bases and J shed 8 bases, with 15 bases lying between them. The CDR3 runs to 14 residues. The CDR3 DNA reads TGTGCCAGCAGTTTAGAGCGCGGGACGTTAGAAGCTTTCTTT. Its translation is CASSLERGTLEAFF.

The CDR3 spells CSVEDQVDSSSMNTEAFF. The CDR3 region has the DNA TGCAGCGTTGAAGATCAGGTCGACAGCAGCAGCATGAACACTGAAGCTTTCTTT. This chain uses TRBV29-1 with TRBJ1-1; D is perhaps TRBD1 (5 bases). Germline CDR1 reads SQVTM; CDR2 reads ANQGSEA. The CDR3 is 18 amino acids. The V end was cut by 0 bases, the J end by 0 bases, with 20 bases between. Full variable domain (rest looked up from reference TRBV29-1 and TRBJ1-1): SAVISQKPSRDICQRGTSLTIQCQVDSQVTMMFWYRQQPGQSLTLIATANQGSEATYESGFVIDKFPISRPNLTFSTLTVSNMSPEDSSIYLCSVEDQVDSSSMNTEAFFGQGTRLTVV.

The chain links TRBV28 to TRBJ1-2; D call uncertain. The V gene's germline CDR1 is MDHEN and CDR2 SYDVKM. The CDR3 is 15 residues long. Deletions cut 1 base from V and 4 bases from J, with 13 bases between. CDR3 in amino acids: CASSLFGLKGYGYTF. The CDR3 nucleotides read TGTGCCAGCAGTTTATTCGGGTTAAAGGGCTATGGCTACACCTTC.

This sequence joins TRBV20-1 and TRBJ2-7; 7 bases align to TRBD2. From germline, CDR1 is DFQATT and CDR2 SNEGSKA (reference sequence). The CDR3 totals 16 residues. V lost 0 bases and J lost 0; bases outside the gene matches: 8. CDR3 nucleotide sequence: TGCAGTGCTAGAGATTCGATCCTAGCGGTCTCCTACGAGCAGTACTTC. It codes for CSARDSILAVSYEQYF.